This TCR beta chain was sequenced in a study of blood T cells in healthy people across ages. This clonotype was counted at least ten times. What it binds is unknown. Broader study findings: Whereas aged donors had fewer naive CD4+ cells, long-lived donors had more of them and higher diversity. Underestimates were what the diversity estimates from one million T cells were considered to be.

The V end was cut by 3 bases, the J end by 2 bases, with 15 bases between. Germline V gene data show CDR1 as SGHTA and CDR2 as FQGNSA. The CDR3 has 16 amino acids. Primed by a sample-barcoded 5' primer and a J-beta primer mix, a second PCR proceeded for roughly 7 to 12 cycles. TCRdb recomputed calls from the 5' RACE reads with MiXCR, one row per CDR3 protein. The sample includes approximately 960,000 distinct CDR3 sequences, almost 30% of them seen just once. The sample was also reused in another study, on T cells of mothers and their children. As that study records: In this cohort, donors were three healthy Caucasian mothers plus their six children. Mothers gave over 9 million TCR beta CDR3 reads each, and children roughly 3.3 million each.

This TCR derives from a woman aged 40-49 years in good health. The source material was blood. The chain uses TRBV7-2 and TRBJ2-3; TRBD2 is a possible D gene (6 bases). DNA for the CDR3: TGTGCCAGCAGCTTCGGGGCGGGGCGAAACACAGATACGCAGTATTTT. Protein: CASSFGAGRNTDTQYF.